One and the same sample provided the 27 T cell receptor beta chains below, sequenced in a study of CD8+CD57+ T cells in acquired aplastic anemia. The sequenced patients had an expansion of CD8+CD57+ cells seen by flow cytometry. Genomic DNA acted as the template from which TCR beta VDJ combination and CDR3 sequence profiling were carried out. TCRdb reprocessed the reads via MiXCR and lists one record per CDR3 protein. In the table there are more than 150,000 distinct CDR3 sequences, around 50% of which are singletons. The sample consisted of sorted CD4+, CD8+, or CD8+CD57+ T cells (not recorded which) from PBMCs. The source of these receptors is a human donor with aplastic anemia.

This clonotype was picked up a small number of times. This clone may be a read error of a much larger clone one base away. The rearrangement links TRBV20-1 to TRBJ1-1; 7 nucleotides align to TRBD1. The ends lost 4 bases at V and 8 bases at J; junction bases unmatched: 13. Germline V lookup: CDR1 DFQATT, CDR2 SNEGSKA (reference sequence). CDR3 length equals 14 residues. CDR3 nucleotides: TGCAGTGCTACCCAGACAGGGAGAGGGCAAGAAGCTTTCTTT. Translation: CSATQTGRGQEAFF.

Concerning this clonotype itself: One end of the junction does not line up with germline, which may come from a read error. The chain carries TRBV7-3 and TRBJ2-2; tentatively, D is TRBD2 (5 bases). The germline CDR1 and CDR2 sequences are SGHTA and FQGTGA. CDR3 length: 11 amino acids. The CDR3 DNA follows: TGTGCCAGCAGCCGAACCGGGGAGCCGTTTTTT. Encoded protein: CASSRTGEPFF. The full variable domain, its missing parts supplied by reference TRBV7-3 and TRBJ2-2, is GAGVSQTPSNKVTEKGKYVELRCDPISGHTALYWYRQSLGQGPEFLIYFQGTGAADDSGLPNDRFFAVRPEGSVSTLKIQRTERGDSAVYLCASSRTGEPFFGEGSRLTVL.

This chain connects TRBV20-1 to TRBJ2-1; 10 nucleotides match TRBD1. V lost 8 bases and J lost 8; bases outside the gene matches: 9. The CDR3 runs to 13 residues. Germline V gene data show CDR1 as DFQATT and CDR2 as SNEGSKA (reference sequence). CDR3 loop: CSRRQGARDEQFF. The DNA for the CDR3 is TGCAGTAGGCGACAGGGGGCGAGGGATGAGCAGTTCTTC.

V and J are TRBV25-1 and TRBJ2-1; D possibly corresponds to TRBD2 (5 bases). Germline lookup yields CDR1 MGHDK and CDR2 SYGVNS. The CDR3 has 13 amino acids. CDR3 bases: TGTGCTAGACGAAGCGGACCGTACAATGAGCAGTTCTTC. It yields the protein CARRSGPYNEQFF.

The chain has TRBV7-2 and TRBJ1-3; no reliable D call. The CDR3 consists of 14 residues. The germline CDR1 and CDR2 sequences are SGHTA and FQGNSA. The V end lost 4 bases, the J end lost 7 bases, and 14 bases lay between the germline ends. Here the CDR3 DNA reads TGTGCCAGCAGCTCCACCGGACGAGGCAACACCATATATTTT. Translation: CASSSTGRGNTIYF.

At least ten counts were recorded for this clonotype. The chain has TRBV6-1 and TRBJ1-1, with D unresolved. V lost 8 bases and J 1 base, leaving 8 bases between the germline ends. The CDR3 spans 12 residues. Germline V lookup: CDR1 MNHNS, CDR2 SASEGT. This CDR3 is CASVGGNTEAFF. CDR3 sequence (DNA): TGTGCCAGCGTCGGAGGGAACACTGAAGCTTTCTTT.

The chain recombines TRBV10-3 with TRBJ1-4; possible D gene TRBD1, 6 bases. The CDR3 runs 14 residues. Germline CDR1 is ENHRY and CDR2 is SYGVKD. With 6 bases removed from V and 6 bases from J, the gap between germline ends came to 14 bases. CDR3 in DNA: TGTGCCATCAGAAAGACCAGGACAGATGAAAAACTGTTTTTT. Translated: CAIRKTRTDEKLFF.

This clonotype was picked up a small number of times. The gene calls are TRBV24-1 and TRBJ2-1, with D unresolved. CDR1 is KGHDR and CDR2 is SFDVKD in the germline V gene. V was shortened by 0 bases and J by 4 bases, with 9 bases between the two germline ends. The CDR3 runs 15 residues. The CDR3 nucleotides read TGTGCCACCAGTGATTTGGGCGATGAGTACAATGAGCAGTTCTTC. This encodes CATSDLGDEYNEQFF.

The chain couples TRBV5-8 to TRBJ1-5; a weak D match, TRBD1 (6 bases). Between the trimmed V and J ends, which lost 4 bases and 5 bases, there was a span of 16 bases. Germline V lookup: CDR1 SGHTS, CDR2 YDEGEE. There are 15 residues in the CDR3. CDR3: CASSHSQGRDQPQHF. CDR3 DNA: TGTGCCAGCAGCCATTCACAGGGACGCGATCAGCCCCAGCATTTT.

Comments on this clonotype: Since no conserved phenylalanine or tryptophan closes the CDR3, a read error is the likely cause. V is TRBV2 and J is TRBJ1-2; tentative D call: TRBD1 (5 bases). The CDR3 is made up of 13 amino acids. Trimming shortened V by 7 bases and J by 7 bases, and 16 bases separated the two germline ends. Per germline, CDR1 SNHLY and CDR2 FYNNEI. The CDR3 sequence is CASIRRSGGGYTI. CDR3 bases: TGTGCCAGCATACGACGGAGCGGGGGTGGCTACACCATC.

In its sample, this clonotype was seen many times. This chain joins TRBV7-9 and TRBJ1-1, with D maybe TRBD1 (5 bases). Germline assignment: CDR1 SEHNR and CDR2 FQNEAQ (reference sequence). V lost 0 bases and J 3 bases, leaving 8 bases between the germline ends. The CDR3 extends over 14 amino acids. CDR3 in amino acids: CASSLAAGHTEAFF. CDR3 nucleotides: TGTGCCAGCAGCTTAGCTGCGGGGCACACTGAAGCTTTCTTT.

The J gene is TRBJ1-6, the V gene TRBV4-1, with 7 bases matching TRBD1. The J segment lost 0 bases and the V segment lost 4 bases, leaving 6 bases of the junction unmatched. Germline-derived CDR1 and CDR2 are MGHRA and YSYEKL. The CDR3 is 17 residues long. CDR3 sequence reads: CASSRPDRSSYNSPLHF. The CDR3 DNA reads as TGCGCCAGCAGCCGACCGGACAGGAGCTCCTATAATTCACCCCTCCACTTT.

The sample holds many counts of this clonotype. The rearrangement joins TRBV20-1 to TRBJ1-1, with D perhaps matching TRBD1 (5 bases). Trimming took off 1 base at V and 4 bases at J, with 22 bases between the two ends. The length of the CDR3 is 17 residues. Germline loops: CDR1 DFQATT, CDR2 SNEGSKA (reference sequence). CDR3 sequence reads: CSARARGPTGALTEAFF. The CDR3 DNA follows: TGCAGTGCTAGAGCCCGCGGACCAACCGGGGCCCTCACTGAAGCTTTCTTT.

This clonotype was counted many times. The chain recombines TRBV19 with TRBJ2-3, with TRBD2 matching over 10 bases. V trimming: 4 bases; J trimming: 1 base; junction bases outside the gene matches: 2. The germline gives CDR1 LNHDA, CDR2 SQIVND (reference sequence). The CDR3 loop spans 15 amino acids. CDR3 loop: CASSTTSGGTDTQYF. CDR3 nucleotides: TGTGCCAGTAGTACCACTAGCGGGGGCACAGATACGCAGTATTTT.

This clonotype was observed a handful of times. The CDR3 here is CASSQDLAGGMDYGYTF. Written as DNA, the CDR3 is TGTGCCAGCAGCCAAGACTTGGCAGGGGGCATGGACTATGGCTACACCTTC. The chain has TRBV3-1 and TRBJ1-2; TRBD1 matches 8 bases. The CDR3 extends over 17 amino acids. The junction had 9 bases not matched to a gene; V was cut back by 0 bases and J by 3 bases. Germline CDR1 and CDR2: LGHDT and YNNKEL (reference sequence).

The V call is TRBV20-1, the J call TRBJ2-7; 7 bases fit TRBD1. CDR3 length: 13 amino acids. Per the germline V gene, CDR1 is DFQATT and CDR2 is SNEGSKA (reference sequence). The V and J ends lost 4 bases and 2 bases, in that order; junction bases with no gene match: 5. The CDR3 region has the DNA TGCAGTGCTACCGGGACAGAGACCTACGAGCAGTACTTC. Translated: CSATGTETYEQYF.

This clonotype turned up a few times. The V and J genes are TRBV19 and TRBJ2-7; 8 bases align to TRBD1. The CDR3 has 15 residues. J gave up 3 bases and V 5 bases, and 9 bases lay outside the gene matches. Germline CDR1 and CDR2: LNHDA and SQIVND (reference sequence). The CDR3 spells CASSVSGGAVYEQYF. CDR3 bases: TGTGCCAGTAGTGTCTCAGGGGGCGCGGTCTACGAGCAGTACTTC.

Regarding this clonotype: At one of its ends the junction is not consistent with the germline gene, which may arise from a read error. The chain employs TRBV5-6 and TRBJ2-3; D may be TRBD2 (6 bases). Germline V CDR1 and CDR2: SGHDT, YYEEEE. The CDR3 runs to 18 residues. CDR3 DNA sequence: TGTGCCAGCAGTCCCGTTCATCTCAGCGGAGGGTCCACAGATACGAAGTATTTT. Translating gives CASSPVHLSGGSTDTKYF.

This clonotype occurred many times. V usage is TRBV12-3 or TRBV12-4 and J usage is TRBJ2-3, with 10 bases lining up with TRBD1. Unmatched junction bases numbered 11, after V lost 7 bases and J lost 7 bases. This CDR3 has 15 residues. The CDR3 loop is CASTPAGQGQNTQYF. The CDR3 nucleotides read TGTGCCAGCACCCCTGCGGGACAGGGGCAAAATACGCAGTATTTT.

This chain's CDR3 is CATKDPSSANEQFF. CDR3 nucleotide sequence: TGCGCCACCAAGGACCCGAGTTCTGCCAATGAGCAGTTCTTC. This chain joins TRBV10-1 and TRBJ2-1, with D uncertain. Germline-derived CDR1 and CDR2 are WNHNN and SYGVQD (reference sequence). V lost 10 bases, J lost 6 bases, and 19 bases lay in between. This CDR3 has 14 amino acids.

V usage is TRBV11-1 and J usage is TRBJ1-1; unclear D gene. Germline V gene sequence: CDR1 SGHAT, CDR2 FQDESV (reference sequence). V lost 3 bases and J lost 0, with 5 bases in between. This CDR3 spans 13 amino acids. This chain's CDR3 is CASSFSMNTEAFF. DNA of the CDR3: TGTGCCAGCAGCTTCTCGATGAACACTGAAGCTTTCTTT.

The V gene is TRBV7-8, the J gene TRBJ2-3; 13 nucleotides agree with TRBD2. The V and J ends lost 6 bases and 3 bases, in that order; junction bases with no gene match: 9. The CDR3 contains 17 residues. Germline assignment: CDR1 SGHVS and CDR2 FQNEAQ. Written as DNA, the CDR3 is TGTGCCAGCAGAACCAGGACTAGCGGGAGTGGTACAGATACGCAGTATTTT. Its translation: CASRTRTSGSGTDTQYF.

The chain uses TRBV6-1 and TRBJ2-7; possibly TRBD1 for D (6 bases). Trimming cost V 4 bases and J 4 bases, with 14 bases left between them. Germline CDR1 and CDR2: MNHNS and SASEGT. This CDR3 comprises 14 residues. CDR3 coding DNA: TGTGCCAGCAGTGTTACAGGGATCTCGTACGAGCAGTACTTC. Protein: CASSVTGISYEQYF.

The CDR3 nucleotides are TGCAGTGCTAAGATGGGTGGGGCAAATTCACCCCTCCACTTT. Its protein product is CSAKMGGANSPLHF. The genes are TRBV20-1 and TRBJ1-6; the D gene is possibly TRBD1 (5 bases). Germline V gives CDR1 DFQATT, CDR2 SNEGSKA (reference sequence). V was clipped by 4 bases and J by 7 bases, with 14 bases between them. The CDR3 is 14 amino acids.

The V call is TRBV20-1, the J call TRBJ2-1, with TRBD2 as a possible D gene (5 bases). The ends were cut back, 4 bases at V and 5 bases at J, with 15 bases in the middle. The CDR3 contains 14 residues. The germline gives CDR1 DFQATT, CDR2 SNEGSKA (reference sequence). CDR3: CSANQPGIHNEQFF. The CDR3 DNA is TGCAGTGCTAATCAACCGGGGATACACAATGAGCAGTTCTTC.

This clonotype was counted at least ten times. This chain uses TRBV7-9 with TRBJ1-1; a possible D gene is TRBD1 (6 bases). CDR3 size: 14 residues. The germline V and J ends were trimmed by 0 bases and 7 bases, with 12 bases remaining between them. Germline loops: CDR1 SEHNR, CDR2 FQNEAQ (reference sequence). The CDR3 sequence is CASSLAGGEGEAFF. The CDR3 nucleotides read TGTGCCAGCAGCTTAGCAGGGGGAGAGGGTGAAGCTTTCTTT.

This clonotype was recorded only once. This chain connects TRBV7-2 to TRBJ2-3; 11 bases line up with TRBD2. The CDR3 consists of 14 residues. Trimming cost V 10 bases and J 5 bases; bases outside gene matches: 8. CDR1 is SGHTA and CDR2 is FQGNSA in the germline V gene. The CDR3 region is CAISSGGLGDTQYF. CDR3 nucleotide sequence: TGTGCCATATCTAGCGGGGGGCTCGGAGATACGCAGTATTTT.